Each of the 3 T cell receptor beta chains below was sequenced from the same sample in a study of identifying expanded T cells in peripheral blood. Produced via immunoSEQ multiplex PCR; TCRdb's table is partial and in-frame only. The sample includes about 52,000 clones, less than 85% seen only once; the top ten take 12% to 15%. Sequencing used blood. All receptors derive from a person between 18 and 75 years old in good health.

This clone was recorded a few times. V and J are TRBV6-1 and TRBJ1-2; tentative D call: TRBD1 (6 bases). The CDR3 has 14 amino acids. Germline values: CDR1 MNHNS, CDR2 SASEGT. Trimming took off 0 bases at V and 4 bases at J, with 9 bases between the two ends. The CDR3 is CASSEARGPYGYTF. CDR3 nucleotide sequence: TGTGCCAGCAGTGAAGCGCGGGGGCCCTATGGCTACACCTTC.

V usage is TRBV7-2 and J usage is TRBJ2-5; D is unresolved. Trimming removed 1 base at V and 5 bases at J, with 11 bases between. This CDR3 region has 14 residues. Per germline, CDR1 SGHTA and CDR2 FQGNSA. CDR3 amino acids: CASSLVVGRETQYF. DNA for the CDR3: TGTGCCAGCAGCTTAGTAGTGGGTCGGGAGACCCAGTACTTC.

A single count supports this clone. The J gene is TRBJ2-1, the V gene TRBV5-8; 10 bases match TRBD1. The germline V gene has CDR1 SGHTS and CDR2 YDEGEE. This CDR3 spans 16 amino acids. Trimming cost V 2 bases and J 4 bases; bases outside gene matches: 6. CDR3 loop: CASSFFGQGVYNEQFF. The CDR3 DNA reads TGTGCCAGCAGCTTTTTCGGACAGGGGGTATACAATGAGCAGTTCTTC.